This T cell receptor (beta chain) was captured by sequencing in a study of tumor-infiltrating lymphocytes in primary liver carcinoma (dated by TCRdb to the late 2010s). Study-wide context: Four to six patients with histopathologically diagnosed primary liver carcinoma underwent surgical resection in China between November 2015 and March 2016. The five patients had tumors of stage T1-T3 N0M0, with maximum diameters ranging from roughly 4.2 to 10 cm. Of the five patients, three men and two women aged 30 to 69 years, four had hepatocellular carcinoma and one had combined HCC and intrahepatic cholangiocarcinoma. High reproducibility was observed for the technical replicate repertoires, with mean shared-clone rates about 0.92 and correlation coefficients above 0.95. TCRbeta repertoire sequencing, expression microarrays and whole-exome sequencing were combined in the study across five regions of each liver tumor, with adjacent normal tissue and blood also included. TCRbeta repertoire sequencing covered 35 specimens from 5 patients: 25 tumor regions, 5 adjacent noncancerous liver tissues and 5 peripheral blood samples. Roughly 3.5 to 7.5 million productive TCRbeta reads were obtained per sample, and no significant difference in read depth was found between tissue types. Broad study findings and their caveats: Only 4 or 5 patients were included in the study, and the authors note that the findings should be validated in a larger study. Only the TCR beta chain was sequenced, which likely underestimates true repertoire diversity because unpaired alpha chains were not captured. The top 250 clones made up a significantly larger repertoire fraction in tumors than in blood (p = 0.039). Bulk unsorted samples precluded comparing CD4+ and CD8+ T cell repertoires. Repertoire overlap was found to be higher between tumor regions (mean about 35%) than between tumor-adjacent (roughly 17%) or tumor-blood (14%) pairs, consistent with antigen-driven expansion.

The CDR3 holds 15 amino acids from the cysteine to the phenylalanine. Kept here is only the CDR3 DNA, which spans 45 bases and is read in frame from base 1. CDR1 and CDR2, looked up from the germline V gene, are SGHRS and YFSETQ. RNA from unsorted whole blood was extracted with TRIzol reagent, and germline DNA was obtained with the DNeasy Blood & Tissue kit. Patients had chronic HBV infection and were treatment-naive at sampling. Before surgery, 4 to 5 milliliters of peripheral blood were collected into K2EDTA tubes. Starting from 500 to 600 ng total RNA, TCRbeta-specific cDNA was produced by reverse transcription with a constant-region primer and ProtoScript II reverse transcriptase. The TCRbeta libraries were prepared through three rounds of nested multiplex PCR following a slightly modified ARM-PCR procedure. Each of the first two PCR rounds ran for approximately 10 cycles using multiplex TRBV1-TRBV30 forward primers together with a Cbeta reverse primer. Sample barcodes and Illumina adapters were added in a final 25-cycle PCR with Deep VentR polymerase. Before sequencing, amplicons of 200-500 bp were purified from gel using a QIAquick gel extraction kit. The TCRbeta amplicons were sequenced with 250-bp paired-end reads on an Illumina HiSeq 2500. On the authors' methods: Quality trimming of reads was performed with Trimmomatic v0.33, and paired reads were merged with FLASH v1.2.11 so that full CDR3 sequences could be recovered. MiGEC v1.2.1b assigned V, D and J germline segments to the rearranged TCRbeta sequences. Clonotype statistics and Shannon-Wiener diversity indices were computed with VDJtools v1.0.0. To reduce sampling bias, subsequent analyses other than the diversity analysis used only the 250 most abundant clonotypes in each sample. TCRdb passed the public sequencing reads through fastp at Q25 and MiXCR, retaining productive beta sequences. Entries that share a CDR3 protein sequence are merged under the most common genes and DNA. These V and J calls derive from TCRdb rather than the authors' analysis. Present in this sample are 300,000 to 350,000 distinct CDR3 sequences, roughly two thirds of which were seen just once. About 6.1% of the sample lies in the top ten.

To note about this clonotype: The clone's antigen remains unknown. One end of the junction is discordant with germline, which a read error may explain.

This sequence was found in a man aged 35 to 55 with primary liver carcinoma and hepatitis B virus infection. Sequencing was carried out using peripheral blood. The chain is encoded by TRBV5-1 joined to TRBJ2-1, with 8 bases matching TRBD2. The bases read TGCACCAGCAGCGGAACTAGCGGACCCTACAATGAGCAGTTCTTC. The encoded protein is CTSSGTSGPYNEQFF.